This passage covers 12 T cell receptor beta chains from one sample sequenced in a study of cytomegalovirus exposure and HLA in healthy donors. A multiplex PCR was run with 60 Vbeta primers and 13 Jbeta primers. Only in-frame clones appear in the TCRdb table, and some are missing; sequencing was by immunoSEQ multiplex PCR. The data show about 110,000 clones, roughly 67% seen once. The source material was PBMCs. These receptors all come from a middle-aged man in good health and CMV-seronegative.

The count of this clone is one. This chain joins TRBV6-4 and TRBJ2-4; D is uncertain. This CDR3 comprises 12 residues. Deletions cut 5 bases from V and 4 bases from J, with 6 bases between. Germline V lookup: CDR1 MRHNA, CDR2 SNTAGT. CDR3 loop: CASSQLKNIQYF. The CDR3 DNA reads TGTGCCAGCAGTCAATTGAAAAACATTCAGTACTTC.

The J gene is TRBJ2-5, the V gene TRBV9, with D tentatively TRBD2 (7 bases). This CDR3 is 15 amino acids long. V shed 6 bases and J shed 1 base, with 16 bases lying between them. Germline values: CDR1 SGDLS, CDR2 YYNGEE. The CDR3 spells CASTSAGAFQETQYF. The CDR3 DNA reads as TGTGCCAGCACAAGCGCGGGGGCCTTCCAAGAGACCCAGTACTTC.

The chain recombines TRBV19 with TRBJ1-1; TRBD1 is a possible D gene (6 bases). This CDR3 spans 14 amino acids. V lost 7 bases and J 6 bases, leaving 18 bases between the germline ends. Germline assignment: CDR1 LNHDA and CDR2 SQIVND (reference sequence). The CDR3 here is CASTILQGKAEAFF. DNA for the CDR3: TGTGCCAGTACCATCCTACAGGGAAAGGCTGAAGCTTTCTTT.

V usage is TRBV6-5 and J usage is TRBJ2-3; a possible D gene is TRBD1 (5 bases). Germline values: CDR1 MNHEY, CDR2 SVGAGI. V lost 2 bases and J lost 6, with 12 bases in between. The CDR3 spans 14 residues. In nucleotides, the CDR3 is TGTGCCAGCAGTTACGGCGGAAAGGGGGATACGCAGTATTTT. It codes for CASSYGGKGDTQYF.

The genes are TRBV15 and TRBJ2-2; D is ambiguous. V was cut by 1 base and J by 1 base, with 10 bases left in between. The CDR3 extends over 16 amino acids. Germline CDR1 is LNHNV and CDR2 is YYDKDF (reference sequence). The DNA for the CDR3 is TGTGCCACCAGCAGAGTAGACAATAAGAACACCGGGGAGCTGTTTTTT. As protein: CATSRVDNKNTGELFF.

The chain links TRBV15 to TRBJ1-4, with D possibly matching TRBD1 (6 bases). The CDR3 length is 16 residues. The germline V gene has CDR1 LNHNV and CDR2 YYDKDF (reference sequence). V lost 0 bases to trimming and J lost 7 bases, with 15 bases between them. CDR3 nucleotide sequence: TGTGCCACCAGCAGAGATGAGGGGGGGGGAGGTGAAAAACTGTTTTTT. Translation: CATSRDEGGGGEKLFF.

This chain links TRBV19 with TRBJ2-7; D is ambiguous. The CDR3 loop spans 14 amino acids. CDR1 and CDR2 from the germline V gene are LNHDA and SQIVND (reference sequence). V lost 0 bases, J lost 5 bases, and 11 bases lay in between. The CDR3 coding sequence is TGTGCCAGTAGTATAGAGCCAGGATCTCACGAGCAGTACTTC. Translated: CASSIEPGSHEQYF.

V is TRBV5-4 and J is TRBJ1-4; 9 bases fit TRBD1. The CDR3 spans 15 residues. After removal of 4 bases from V and 5 bases from J, the junction contained 6 bases not matched to a gene. CDR1 is SGHNT, CDR2 YYREEE, per germline (reference sequence). The CDR3 loop reads CASSPSGTGNEKLFF. CDR3 nucleotide sequence: TGTGCCAGCAGCCCCTCCGGGACAGGGAATGAAAAACTGTTTTTT.

V is TRBV11-3 and J is TRBJ2-3; 8 positions match TRBD2. The CDR3 totals 15 residues. Germline CDR1 is SGHNT and CDR2 is YENEEA. V shed 5 bases and J 5 bases; nucleotides not matched to a gene: 9. The CDR3 sequence: CASSHRSGGEDTQYF. The CDR3 DNA follows: TGTGCCAGCAGCCATCGGTCCGGGGGGGAAGATACGCAGTATTTT.

The gene calls are TRBV4-3 and TRBJ2-1; maybe TRBD1 (6 bases). V shed 4 bases and J shed 5 bases, with 12 bases lying between them. The CDR3 loop spans 14 amino acids. CDR1 and CDR2 (germline): LGHNA, YSLEER. The CDR3 here is CASSPGTRDNEQFF. Here the CDR3 DNA reads TGCGCCAGCAGCCCCGGGACACGAGACAATGAGCAGTTCTTC.

This chain joins TRBV5-5 and TRBJ2-5; 9 bases match TRBD1. In germline, CDR1 is SGHKS, CDR2 YYEKEE (reference sequence). V trimming: 3 bases; J trimming: 5 bases; junction bases outside the gene matches: 2. This CDR3 region has 13 residues. CDR3 bases: TGTGCCAGCAGCTCGACAGGGGGGGAGACCCAGTACTTC. Residues: CASSSTGGETQYF.

The CDR3 spells CASSIRTGRSYNSPLHF. For the CDR3, the DNA is TGTGCCAGCAGCATCCGAACAGGGCGTTCCTATAATTCACCCCTCCACTTT. The rearrangement uses TRBV21-1 and TRBJ1-6; the DNA was not compared with TRBD1, the D call given in the table. TRBV21-1 is a pseudogene. CDR3 length: 17 residues.